What follows are 3 T cell receptor beta chains derived from one specimen sequenced in a study of blood T cell repertoires in COVID-19. Libraries were prepared by immunoSEQ multiplex PCR; TCRdb keeps only in-frame clonotypes and omits some of them. The table shows about 110,000 clones, with less than 85% occurring only once. The sample taken for sequencing was peripheral blood. These receptors all come from a woman aged 40 to 50 with acute or convalescent COVID-19.

The chain joins TRBV6-5 to TRBJ1-6, with 9 bases fitting TRBD1. The CDR3 extends over 14 amino acids. CDR1 and CDR2 from the germline V gene are MNHEY and SVGAGI. The junction had 5 bases not matched to a gene; V was cut back by 6 bases and J by 8 bases. The CDR3 nucleotides read TGTGCCAGCAGCCACCGGGACAGGGATTCACCCCTCCACTTT. It specifies CASSHRDRDSPLHF.

The V and J genes are TRBV4-1 and TRBJ2-7, with 12 bases lining up with TRBD2. J lost 6 bases, V lost 0 bases, and 9 bases had no gene match. The germline V gene encodes CDR1 MGHRA and CDR2 YSYEKL. The CDR3 runs 17 residues. The CDR3, as DNA: TGCGCCAGCAGCCAAGACGCGACTAGCGGGGGTGCGCGCGAGCAGTACTTC. Residues: CASSQDATSGGAREQYF.

This clone was found a few times. The chain links TRBV24-1 to TRBJ2-5, with D possibly being TRBD2 (6 bases). V was pared by 4 bases and J by 4 bases, with 9 bases between. The CDR3 loop spans 13 amino acids. Germline lookup yields CDR1 KGHDR and CDR2 SFDVKD. Here the CDR3 reads CATSDYGGETQYF. In nucleotides, the CDR3 is TGTGCCACCAGTGACTACGGGGGAGAGACCCAGTACTTC.